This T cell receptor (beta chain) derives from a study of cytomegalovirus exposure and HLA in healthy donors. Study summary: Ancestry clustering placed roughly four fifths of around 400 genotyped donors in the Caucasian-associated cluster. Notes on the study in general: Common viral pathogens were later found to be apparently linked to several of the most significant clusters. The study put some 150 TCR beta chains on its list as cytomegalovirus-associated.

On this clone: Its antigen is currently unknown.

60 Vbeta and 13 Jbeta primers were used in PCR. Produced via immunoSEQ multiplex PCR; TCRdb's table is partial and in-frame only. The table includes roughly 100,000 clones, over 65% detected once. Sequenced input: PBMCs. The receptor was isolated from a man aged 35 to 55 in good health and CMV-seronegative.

The CDR3 DNA follows: TGCGCCAGCAGCTTGGCCACGGGACAGGGGGCGATGGACACTGAAGCTTTCTTT. Protein product: CASSLATGQGAMDTEAFF. The gene calls are TRBV5-1 and TRBJ1-1, with 12 nucleotides matching TRBD1. Trimming cost V 0 bases and J 3 bases; bases outside gene matches: 9. The CDR3 spans 18 residues. From germline, CDR1 is SGHRS and CDR2 YFSETQ.